The table lists the clone carrying this TCR beta chain with many counts. Stated time point: patch test 3, about 24 weeks after DPC sensitization. This sample's treatment: therapeutic diphenylcyclopropenone sensitization with weekly scalp DPC. One entry per CDR3 protein, called by TCRdb with MiXCR from the RACE reads. The sample yields about 52,000 distinct CDR3 sequences, 9.9% seen once. The data were obtained in a study of human T cells and chemical hapten exposure. The sequence was collected from a middle-aged woman with alopecia areata. Some clones in this sample may be carry-over from other donors' samples. The input for sequencing was whole blood, taken in connection with sensitization to the hapten diphenylcyclopropenone (DPC).

CDR3 nucleotides: TGTGCCAGCAGTCCAAGAGGGACAGGGGTTCTTAGTAACATTCAGTACTTC. Amino acid sequence: CASSPRGTGVLSNIQYF. The V call is TRBV12-3 or TRBV12-4, the J call TRBJ2-4; TRBD1 matches 10 bases. V was pared by 5 bases and J by 7 bases, with 14 bases of the junction left unmatched. The CDR3 has 17 residues.